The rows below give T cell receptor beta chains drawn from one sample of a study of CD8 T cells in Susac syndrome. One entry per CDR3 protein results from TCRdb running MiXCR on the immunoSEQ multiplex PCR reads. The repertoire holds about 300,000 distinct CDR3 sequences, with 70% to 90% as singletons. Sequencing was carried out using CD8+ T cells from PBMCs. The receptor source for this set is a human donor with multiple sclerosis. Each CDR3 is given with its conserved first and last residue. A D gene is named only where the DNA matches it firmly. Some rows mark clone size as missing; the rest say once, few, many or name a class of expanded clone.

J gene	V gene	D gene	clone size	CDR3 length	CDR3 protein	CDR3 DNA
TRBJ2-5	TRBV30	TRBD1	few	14	CAWSGGQGGETQYF	TGTGCCTGGAGTGGGGGACAGGGTGGCGAGACCCAGTACTTC
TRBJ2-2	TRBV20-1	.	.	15	CSAPKLQAPPGELFF	TGCAGTGCCCCGAAGCTGCAGGCCCCCCCTGGGGAGCTGTTTTTT
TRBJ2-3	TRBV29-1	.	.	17	CSVAGTAAEISTDTQYF	TGCAGCGTCGCCGGGACCGCGGCGGAGATAAGCACAGATACGCAGTATTTT
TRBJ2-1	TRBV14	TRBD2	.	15	CASSQVTGTSDEQFF	TGTGCCAGCAGCCAAGTAACCGGGACTAGCGATGAGCAGTTCTTC
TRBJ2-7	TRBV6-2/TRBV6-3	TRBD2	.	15	CASSYSVSGAYEQYF	TGTGCCAGCAGTTACTCCGTTAGCGGGGCCTACGAGCAGTACTTC
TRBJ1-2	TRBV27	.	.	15	CASSLSGQLNYGYTF	TGTGCCAGCAGTTTATCGGGCCAGCTAAACTATGGCTACACCTTC
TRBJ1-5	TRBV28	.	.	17	CASSPRAGWGSNQPQHF	TGTGCCAGCAGTCCCAGGGCAGGGTGGGGGAGCAATCAGCCCCAGCATTTT
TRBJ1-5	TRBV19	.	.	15	CASSSYGSSNQPQHF	TGTGCCAGTAGTTCCTACGGGAGTAGCAATCAGCCCCAGCATTTT
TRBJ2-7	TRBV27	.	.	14	CASTRVGAEAEQYF	TGTGCCAGCACCCGTGTGGGGGCCGAAGCCGAGCAGTACTTC
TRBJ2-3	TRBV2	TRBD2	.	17	CASGEGLAGDPTDTQYF	TGTGCCAGCGGGGAAGGACTAGCGGGGGACCCCACAGATACGCAGTATTTT
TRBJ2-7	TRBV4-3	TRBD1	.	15	CASSPGTGVPYEQYF	TGCGCCAGCAGCCCAGGGACAGGGGTCCCCTACGAGCAGTACTTC
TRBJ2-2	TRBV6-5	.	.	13	CASSKALSGELFF	TGTGCCAGCAGCAAGGCCCTAAGCGGGGAGCTGTTTTTT
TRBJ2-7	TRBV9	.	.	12	CASSPEGGEQYF	TGTGCCAGCAGCCCAGAGGGCGGCGAGCAGTACTTC
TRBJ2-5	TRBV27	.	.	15	CASSGGPPGGETQYF	TGTGCCAGCAGTGGGGGGCCTCCTGGGGGAGAGACCCAGTACTTC
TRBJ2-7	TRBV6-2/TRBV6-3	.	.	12	CASFSTAGEQYF	TGTGCCAGCTTCTCCACAGCAGGGGAGCAGTACTTC
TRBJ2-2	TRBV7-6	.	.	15	CASSLRVRNTGELFF	TGTGCCAGCAGCTTAAGGGTTAGGAACACCGGGGAGCTGTTTTTT
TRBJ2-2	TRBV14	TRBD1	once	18	CASGQVLTGTGISGELFF	TGTGCCAGCGGCCAAGTCCTAACCGGGACAGGGATTTCCGGGGAGCTGTTTTTT
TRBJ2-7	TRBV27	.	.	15	CASSLGGDSSYEQYF	TGTGCCAGCAGCTTGGGAGGGGACAGCTCCTACGAGCAGTACTTC
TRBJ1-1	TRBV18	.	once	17	CASSLGPGQFLNTEAFF	TGTGCCAGCTCACTAGGGCCCGGACAGTTTTTGAACACTGAAGCTTTCTTT
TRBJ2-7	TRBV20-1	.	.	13	CSASAGDRYEQYF	TGCAGTGCTAGCGCAGGGGATAGATACGAGCAGTACTTC
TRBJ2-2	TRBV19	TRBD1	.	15	CASSTGTGFTGELFF	TGTGCCAGTAGTACCGGGACAGGCTTCACCGGGGAGCTGTTTTTT
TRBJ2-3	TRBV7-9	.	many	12	CASSSGTDTQYF	TGTGCCAGCAGCTCCGGCACAGATACGCAGTATTTT
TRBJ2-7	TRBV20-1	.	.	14	CSATIQGGSYEQYF	TGCAGTGCTACCATACAGGGTGGCTCCTACGAGCAGTACTTC
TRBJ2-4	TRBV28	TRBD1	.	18	CASSSIIDRDRPRDIQYF	TGTGCCAGCAGTTCTATAATAGATAGGGACAGACCGCGGGACATTCAGTACTTC
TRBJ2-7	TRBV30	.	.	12	CAWSESGHEQYF	TGTGCCTGGAGTGAATCAGGCCACGAGCAGTACTTC
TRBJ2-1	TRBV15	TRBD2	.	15	CATSYYSGRLDEQFF	TGTGCCACCAGCTACTATAGCGGGAGGCTGGATGAGCAGTTCTTC
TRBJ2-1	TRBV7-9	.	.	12	CASSFKGGEQFF	TGTGCCAGCAGCTTCAAGGGGGGTGAGCAGTTCTTC
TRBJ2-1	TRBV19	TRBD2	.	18	CASSIRGSSGRTYNEQFF	TGTGCCAGTAGTATACGGGGCTCTAGCGGACGCACCTACAATGAGCAGTTCTTC
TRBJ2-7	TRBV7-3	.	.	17	CASSFLVKGGEIYEQYF	TGTGCCAGCAGCTTCTTGGTGAAGGGGGGCGAGATCTACGAGCAGTACTTC
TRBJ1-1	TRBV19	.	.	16	CASSIDGGQMRTEAFF	TGTGCCAGTAGTATAGATGGTGGACAGATGCGGACTGAAGCTTTCTTT
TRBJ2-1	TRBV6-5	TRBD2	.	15	CASSPIGGGVNEQFF	TGTGCCAGCAGCCCAATTGGCGGGGGGGTCAATGAGCAGTTCTTC
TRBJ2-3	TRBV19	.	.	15	CASTGMGLNTDTQYF	TGTGCCAGTACAGGGATGGGGTTGAACACAGATACGCAGTATTTT
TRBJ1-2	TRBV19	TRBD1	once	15	CASSIATRGSYGYTF	TGTGCCAGTAGTATAGCGACCAGGGGGAGCTATGGCTACACCTTC
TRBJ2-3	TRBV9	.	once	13	CASRDRETDTQYF	TGTGCCAGCAGGGACAGAGAAACAGATACGCAGTATTTT
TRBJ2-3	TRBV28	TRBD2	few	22	CASSPTGLAGGQGSPTTDTQYF	TGTGCCAGCAGTCCAACGGGACTAGCGGGAGGGCAGGGTTCACCAACCACAGATACGCAGTATTTT
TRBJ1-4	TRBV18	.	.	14	CASSPVDGHEKLFF	TGTGCCAGCTCACCCGTTGACGGGCATGAAAAACTGTTTTTT
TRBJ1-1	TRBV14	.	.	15	CASSQDPGLNTEAFF	TGTGCCAGCAGCCAAGATCCAGGGTTGAACACTGAAGCTTTCTTT
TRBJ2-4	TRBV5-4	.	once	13	CASGSEAKNIQYF	TGTGCCAGTGGCAGCGAAGCCAAAAACATTCAGTACTTC
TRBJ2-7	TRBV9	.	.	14	CASSPPDSTYEQYF	TGTGCCAGCAGCCCTCCGGACAGTACCTACGAGCAGTACTTC